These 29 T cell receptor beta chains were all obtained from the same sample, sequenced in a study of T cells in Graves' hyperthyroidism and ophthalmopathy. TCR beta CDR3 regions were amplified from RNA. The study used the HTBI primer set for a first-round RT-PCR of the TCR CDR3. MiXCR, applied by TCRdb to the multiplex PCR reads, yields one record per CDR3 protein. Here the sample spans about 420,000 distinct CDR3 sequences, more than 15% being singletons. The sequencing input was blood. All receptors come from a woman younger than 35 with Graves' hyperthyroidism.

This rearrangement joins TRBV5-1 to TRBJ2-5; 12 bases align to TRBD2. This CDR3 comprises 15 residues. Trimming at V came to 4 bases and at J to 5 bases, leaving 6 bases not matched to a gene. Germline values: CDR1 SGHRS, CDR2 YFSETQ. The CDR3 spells CASSIGLAGGETQYF. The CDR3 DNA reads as TGCGCCAGCAGCATCGGCCTAGCGGGGGGGGAGACCCAGTACTTC.

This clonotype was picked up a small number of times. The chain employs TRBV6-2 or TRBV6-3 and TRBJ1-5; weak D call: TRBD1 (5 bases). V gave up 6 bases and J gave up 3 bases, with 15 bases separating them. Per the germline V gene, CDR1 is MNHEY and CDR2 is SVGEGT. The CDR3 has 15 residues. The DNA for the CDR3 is TGTGCCAGCAGCCGGGCGGGACGGTCCAATCAGCCCCAGCATTTT. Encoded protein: CASSRAGRSNQPQHF.

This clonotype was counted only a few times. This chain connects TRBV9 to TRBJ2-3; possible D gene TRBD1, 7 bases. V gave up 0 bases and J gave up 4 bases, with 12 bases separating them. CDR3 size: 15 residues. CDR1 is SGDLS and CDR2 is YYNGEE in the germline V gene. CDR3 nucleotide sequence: TGTGCCAGCAGCGTAGGGCAGGGGGGTCCAGATACGCAGTATTTT. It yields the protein CASSVGQGGPDTQYF.

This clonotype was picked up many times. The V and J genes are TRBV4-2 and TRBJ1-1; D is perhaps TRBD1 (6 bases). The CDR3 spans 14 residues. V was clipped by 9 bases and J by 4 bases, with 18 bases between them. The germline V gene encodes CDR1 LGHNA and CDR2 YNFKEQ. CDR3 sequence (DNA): TGTGCCAGTTCAGGGGAGGGGACGGGCACTGAAGCTTTCTTT. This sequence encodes CASSGEGTGTEAFF.

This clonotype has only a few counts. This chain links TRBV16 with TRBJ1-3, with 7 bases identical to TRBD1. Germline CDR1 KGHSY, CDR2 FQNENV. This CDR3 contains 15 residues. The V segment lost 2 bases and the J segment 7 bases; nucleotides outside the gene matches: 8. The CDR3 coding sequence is TGTGCCAGCAGCCAAGAGACAGGGATCAGGAACACCATATATTTT. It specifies CASSQETGIRNTIYF. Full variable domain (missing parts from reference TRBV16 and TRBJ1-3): GEEVAQTPKHLVRGEGQKAKLYCAPIKGHSYVFWYQQVLKNEFKFLISFQNENVFDETGMPKERFSAKCLPNSPCSLEIQATKLEDSAVYFCASSQETGIRNTIYFGEGSWLTVV.

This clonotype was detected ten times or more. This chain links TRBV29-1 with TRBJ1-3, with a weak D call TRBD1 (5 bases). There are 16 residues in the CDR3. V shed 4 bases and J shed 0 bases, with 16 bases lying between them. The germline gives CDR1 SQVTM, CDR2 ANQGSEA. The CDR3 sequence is CSVGVSQASSGNTIYF. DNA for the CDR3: TGCAGCGTTGGGGTTTCACAGGCGAGCTCTGGAAACACCATATATTTT.

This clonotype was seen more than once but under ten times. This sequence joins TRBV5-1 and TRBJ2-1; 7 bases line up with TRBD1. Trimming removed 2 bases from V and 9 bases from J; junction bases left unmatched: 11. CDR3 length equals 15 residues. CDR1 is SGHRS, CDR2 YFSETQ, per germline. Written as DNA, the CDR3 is TGCGCCAGCAGCTTAGGGACAGAGGCCCGACTTGAGCAGTTCTTC. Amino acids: CASSLGTEARLEQFF.

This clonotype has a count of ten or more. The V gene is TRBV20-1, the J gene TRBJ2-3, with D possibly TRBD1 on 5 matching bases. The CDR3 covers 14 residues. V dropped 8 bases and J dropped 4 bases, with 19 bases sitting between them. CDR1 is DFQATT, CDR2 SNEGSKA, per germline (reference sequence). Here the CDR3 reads CSPRTMGVADTQYF. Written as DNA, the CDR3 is TGCAGTCCGAGGACAATGGGTGTCGCAGATACGCAGTATTTT.

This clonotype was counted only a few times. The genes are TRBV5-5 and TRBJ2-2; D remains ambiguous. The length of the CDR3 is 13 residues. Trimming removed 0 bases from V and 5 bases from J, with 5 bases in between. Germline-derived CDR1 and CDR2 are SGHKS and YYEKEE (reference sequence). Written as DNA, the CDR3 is TGTGCCAGCAGCTTGGCCCCGACCGGGGAGCTGTTTTTT. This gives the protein CASSLAPTGELFF.

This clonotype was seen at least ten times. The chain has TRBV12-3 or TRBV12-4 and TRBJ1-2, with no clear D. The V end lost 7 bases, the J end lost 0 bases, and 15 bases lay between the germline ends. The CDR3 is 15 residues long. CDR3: CASTKAALSNYGYTF. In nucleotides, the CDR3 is TGTGCCAGCACCAAGGCAGCACTATCTAACTATGGCTACACCTTC.

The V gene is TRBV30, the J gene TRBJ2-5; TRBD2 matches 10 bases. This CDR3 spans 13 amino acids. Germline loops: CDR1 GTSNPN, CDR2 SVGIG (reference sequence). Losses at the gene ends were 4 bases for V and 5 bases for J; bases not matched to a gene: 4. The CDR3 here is CAWTSGSSETQYF. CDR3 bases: TGTGCCTGGACTAGCGGGAGCTCTGAGACCCAGTACTTC.

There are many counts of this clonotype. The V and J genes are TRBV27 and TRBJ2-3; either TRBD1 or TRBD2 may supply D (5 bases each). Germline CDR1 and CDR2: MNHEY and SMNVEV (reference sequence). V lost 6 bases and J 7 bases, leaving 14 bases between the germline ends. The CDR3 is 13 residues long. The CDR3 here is CASRTGTLNTQYF. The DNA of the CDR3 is TGTGCCAGCAGAACCGGGACCTTGAATACGCAGTATTTT.

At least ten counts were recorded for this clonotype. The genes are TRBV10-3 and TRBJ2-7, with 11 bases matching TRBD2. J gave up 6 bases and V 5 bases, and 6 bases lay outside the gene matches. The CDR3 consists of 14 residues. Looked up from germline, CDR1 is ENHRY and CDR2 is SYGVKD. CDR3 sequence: CAISPLAGVSEQYF. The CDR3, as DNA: TGTGCCATCAGTCCACTAGCGGGAGTATCCGAGCAGTACTTC.

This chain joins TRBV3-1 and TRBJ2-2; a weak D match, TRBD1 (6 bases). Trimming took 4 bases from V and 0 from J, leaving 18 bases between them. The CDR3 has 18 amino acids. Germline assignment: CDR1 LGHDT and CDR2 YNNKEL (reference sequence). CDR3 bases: TGTGCCAGCAGCCCCCGGTCGGGTAGGGGGACGAACACCGGGGAGCTGTTTTTT. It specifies CASSPRSGRGTNTGELFF.

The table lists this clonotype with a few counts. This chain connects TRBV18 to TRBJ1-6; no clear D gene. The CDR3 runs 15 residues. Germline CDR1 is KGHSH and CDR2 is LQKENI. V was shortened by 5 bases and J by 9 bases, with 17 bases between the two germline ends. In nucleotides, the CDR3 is TGTGCCAGCTCAACGAGCACCGATCGGGGTTCACCCCTCCACTTT. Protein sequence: CASSTSTDRGSPLHF.

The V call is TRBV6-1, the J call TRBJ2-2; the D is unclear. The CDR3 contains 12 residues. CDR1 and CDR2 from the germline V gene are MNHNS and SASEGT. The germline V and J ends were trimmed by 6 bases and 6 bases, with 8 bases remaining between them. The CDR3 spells CASSLAPGELFF. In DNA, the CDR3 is TGTGCCAGCAGCTTAGCCCCCGGGGAGCTGTTTTTT.

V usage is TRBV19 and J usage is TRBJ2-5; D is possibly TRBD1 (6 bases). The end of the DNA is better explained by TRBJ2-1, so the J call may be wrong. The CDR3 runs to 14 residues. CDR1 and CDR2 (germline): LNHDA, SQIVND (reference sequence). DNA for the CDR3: TGTGCCAGTAGTCCACAGGGTTTGGAAGAGACCCAGTTCTTC. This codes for CASSPQGLEETQFF.

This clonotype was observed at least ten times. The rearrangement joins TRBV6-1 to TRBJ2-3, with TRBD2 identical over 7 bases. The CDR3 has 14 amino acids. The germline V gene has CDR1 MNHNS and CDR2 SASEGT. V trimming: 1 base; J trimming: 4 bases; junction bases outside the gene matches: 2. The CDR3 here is CASSEGEGPDTQYF. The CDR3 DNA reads TGTGCCAGCAGTGAAGGGGAGGGCCCAGATACGCAGTATTTT.

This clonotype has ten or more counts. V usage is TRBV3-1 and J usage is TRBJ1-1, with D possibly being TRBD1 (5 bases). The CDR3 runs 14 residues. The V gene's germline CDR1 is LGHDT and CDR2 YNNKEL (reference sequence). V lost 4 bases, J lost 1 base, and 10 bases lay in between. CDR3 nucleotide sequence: TGTGCCAGCAGCCCTCAGGGCGGGAACACTGAAGCTTTCTTT. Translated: CASSPQGGNTEAFF.

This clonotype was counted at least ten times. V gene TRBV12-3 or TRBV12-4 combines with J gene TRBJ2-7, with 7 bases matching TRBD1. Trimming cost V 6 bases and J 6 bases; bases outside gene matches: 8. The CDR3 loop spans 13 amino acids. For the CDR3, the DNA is TGTGCCAGCAGGAAAACAGGGGTAAGCGAGCAGTACTTC. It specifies CASRKTGVSEQYF.

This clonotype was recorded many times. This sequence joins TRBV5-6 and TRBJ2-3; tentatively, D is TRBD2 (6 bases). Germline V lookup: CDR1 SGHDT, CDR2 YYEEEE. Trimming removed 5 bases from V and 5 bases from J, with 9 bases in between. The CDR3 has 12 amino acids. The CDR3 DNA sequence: TGTGCCAGCAGTTCCGGGGGAGATACGCAGTATTTT. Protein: CASSSGGDTQYF. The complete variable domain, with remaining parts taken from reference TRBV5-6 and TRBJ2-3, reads DAGVTQSPTHLIKTRGQQVTLRCSPKSGHDTVSWYQQALGQGPQFIFQYYEEEERQRGNFPDRFSGHQFPNYSSELNVNALLLGDSALYLCASSSGGDTQYFGPGTRLTVL.

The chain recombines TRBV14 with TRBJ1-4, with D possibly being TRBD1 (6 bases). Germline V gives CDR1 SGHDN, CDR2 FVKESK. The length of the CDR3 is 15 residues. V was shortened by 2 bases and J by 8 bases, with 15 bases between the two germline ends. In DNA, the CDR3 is TGTGCCAGCAGCCAACGGGCAGGGGATTGGGAAAAACTGTTTTTT. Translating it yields CASSQRAGDWEKLFF.

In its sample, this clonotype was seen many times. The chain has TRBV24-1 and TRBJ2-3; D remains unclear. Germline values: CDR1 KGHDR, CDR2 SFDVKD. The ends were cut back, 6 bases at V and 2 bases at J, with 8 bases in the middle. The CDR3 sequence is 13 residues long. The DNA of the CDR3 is TGTGCCACCAGTAGACCAAACACAGATACGCAGTATTTT. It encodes CATSRPNTDTQYF.

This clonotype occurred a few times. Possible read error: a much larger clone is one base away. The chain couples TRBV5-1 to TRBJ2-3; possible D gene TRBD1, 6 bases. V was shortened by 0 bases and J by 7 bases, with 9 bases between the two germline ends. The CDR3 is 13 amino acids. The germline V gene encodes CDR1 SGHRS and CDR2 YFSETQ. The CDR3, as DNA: TGCGCCAGCAGCTTGGCAGGGGAAAATACGCAGTATTTT. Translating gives CASSLAGENTQYF.

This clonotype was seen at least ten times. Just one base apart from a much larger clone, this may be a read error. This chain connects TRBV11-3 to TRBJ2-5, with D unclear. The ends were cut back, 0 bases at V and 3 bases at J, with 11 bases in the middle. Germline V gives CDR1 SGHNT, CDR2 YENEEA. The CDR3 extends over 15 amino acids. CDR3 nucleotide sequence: TGTGCCAGCAGCTTAGAGCAAAGGGTGGAAGAGACCCAGTACTTC. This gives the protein CASSLEQRVEETQYF.

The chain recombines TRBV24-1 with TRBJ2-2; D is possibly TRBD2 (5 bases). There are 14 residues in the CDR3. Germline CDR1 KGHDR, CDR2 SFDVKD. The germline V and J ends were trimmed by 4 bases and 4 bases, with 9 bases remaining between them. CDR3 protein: CATSDPGCTGELFF. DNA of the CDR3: TGTGCCACCAGTGACCCGGGATGCACCGGGGAGCTGTTTTTT.

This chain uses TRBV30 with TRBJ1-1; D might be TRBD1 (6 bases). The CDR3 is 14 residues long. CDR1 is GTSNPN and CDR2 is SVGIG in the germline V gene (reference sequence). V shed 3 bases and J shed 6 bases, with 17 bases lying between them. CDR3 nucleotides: TGTGCCTGGAGGGGGGGGGGGGCTCTGGCTGAAGCTTTCTTT. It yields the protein CAWRGGGALAEAFF. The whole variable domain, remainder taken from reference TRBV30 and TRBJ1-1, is SQTIHQWPATLVQPVGSPLSLECTVEGTSNPNLYWYRQAAGRGLQLLFYSVGIGQISSEVPQNLSASRPQDRQFILSSKKLLLSDSGFYLCAWRGGGALAEAFFGQGTRLTVV.

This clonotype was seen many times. The CDR3 loop reads CASSSMDSAYNEQFF. CDR3 bases: TGTGCCAGCAGCTCCATGGACAGCGCCTACAATGAGCAGTTCTTC. The chain links TRBV11-1 to TRBJ2-1, with D tentatively TRBD1 (6 bases). The CDR3 is 15 amino acids. Trimming removed 4 bases at V and 2 bases at J, with 12 bases between. Looked up from germline, CDR1 is SGHAT and CDR2 is FQDESV (reference sequence).

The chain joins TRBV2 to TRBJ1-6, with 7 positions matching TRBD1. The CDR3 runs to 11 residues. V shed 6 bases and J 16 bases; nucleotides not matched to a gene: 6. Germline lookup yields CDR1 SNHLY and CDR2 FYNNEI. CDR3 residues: CASSAGQLLHF. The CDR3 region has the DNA TGTGCCAGCAGCGCGGGACAGCTTCTCCACTTT.